The rows below give T cell receptor beta chains drawn from one sample of a study of CD8 T cells in ankylosing spondylitis. MiXCR, applied by TCRdb to the 5' RACE reads, yields one record per CDR3 protein. The repertoire includes 350,000 to 450,000 distinct CDR3 sequences, 20% to 30% of them detected once, and over 0.8% sits in the top ten. Sequenced material: blood, either unsorted or a sorted T cell fraction (not recorded which). The receptor source for this set is a male donor with ankylosing spondylitis. The CDR3 runs from the conserved cysteine through the conserved F or W. D genes are given only for firm matches. Part of the rows lack a size; the others show once, few, many or a class for expanded clones.

-	TRBJ2-5	TRBV4-1	-	TGCGCCAGCAGCGGGGTATATCAAGAGACCCAGTACTTC	CASSGVYQETQYF
few	TRBJ1-4	TRBV7-9	-	TGTGCCAGCAGCCTACCGGGACAAACCGCAACTAATGAAAAACTGTTTTTT	CASSLPGQTATNEKLFF
-	TRBJ2-6	TRBV29-1	-	TGCAGCGCTGCCGACAATCCCCCTGGGGCCAACGTCCTGACTTTC	CSAADNPPGANVLTF
few	TRBJ2-1	TRBV11-2	-	TGTGCCAGCAGCCCGATGAATGAGCAGTTCTTC	CASSPMNEQFF
-	TRBJ1-1	TRBV4-1	-	TGCGCCAGCAGCTCGCTCCTGGCGAACACTGAAGCTTTCTTT	CASSSLLANTEAFF
few	TRBJ2-1	TRBV25-1	-	TGTGCCAGCAGTGTTGGGGGCGCGAACAATGAGCAGTTCTTC	CASSVGGANNEQFF
few	TRBJ1-1	TRBV7-9	TRBD1	TGTGCCAGCAGCTCGATTGGTGACAGGGTCACTGAAGCTTTCTTT	CASSSIGDRVTEAFF
few	TRBJ2-7	TRBV12-3/TRBV12-4	-	TGTGCCAGCAGTTTCGAGGGCTTGTACGAGCAGTACTTC	CASSFEGLYEQYF
many	TRBJ2-1	TRBV18	TRBD2	TGTGCCAGCTCGCCGGGAGGGCCCGATGAGCAGTTCTTC	CASSPGGPDEQFF
-	TRBJ1-2	TRBV7-9	-	TGTGCCAGCAGCTTAGGTGGTGTGGTGGATTTCGTGGATGGCTACACCTTC	CASSLGGVVDFVDGYTF
few	TRBJ1-5	TRBV2	-	TGTGCCAGCAGTTACTCAGGGGATCAGCCCCAGCATTTT	CASSYSGDQPQHF
-	TRBJ2-3	TRBV12-3/TRBV12-4	-	TGTGCCAGCAGCCCTCCTCAAACCTACACAGATACGCAGTATTTT	CASSPPQTYTDTQYF
few	TRBJ1-2	TRBV12-3/TRBV12-4	TRBD1	TGTGCCAGCAGTTTTGGGGACAGAAACTATGGCTACACCTTC	CASSFGDRNYGYTF
few	TRBJ1-4	TRBV20-1	-	TGCAGTGCCCGACGAGGGGGGAATGAAAATCGACTGTTTTTT	CSARRGGNENRLFF
many	TRBJ2-1	TRBV11-3	-	TGCGCCAGCAGCTTGGAGCAAGGCAATGAGCAGTTCTTC	CASSLEQGNEQFF
few	TRBJ2-3	TRBV3-1	-	TGTGCCAGCAGCCAAGAGAGGGATACGCAGTATTTT	CASSQERDTQYF
-	TRBJ2-1	TRBV11-2	TRBD2	TGTGCCAGCAGCCCTAGCGGGATTCCCCACAATGAGCAGTTCTTC	CASSPSGIPHNEQFF
few	TRBJ2-1	TRBV3-1	TRBD2	TGTGCCAGCAGCCAATCTAGCGGGAGGCTGTACAATGAGCAGTTCTTC	CASSQSSGRLYNEQFF
few	TRBJ2-3	TRBV7-2	TRBD2	TGTGCCAGCAGCTTAGAGTTTATTAGCGGGAGCGATACGCAGTATTTT	CASSLEFISGSDTQYF
-	TRBJ2-1	TRBV4-1	TRBD2	TGCGCCAGCAGCCAAGAGCTAGCGGGAGGGCCCAGCGCCAATGAGCAGTTCTTC	CASSQELAGGPSANEQFF
few	TRBJ1-5	TRBV20-1	-	TGCAGTGTTAGTTCCGGACATTATAGCAATCAGCCCCAGCATTTT	CSVSSGHYSNQPQHF
-	TRBJ2-1	TRBV20-1	TRBD1	TGCAGTGCTTTGGACAGGTCGGGTGAGCAGTTCTTC	CSALDRSGEQFF
-	TRBJ1-5	TRBV2	-	TGTGCCAGCAGGGTCCGGGATGGAGGATTAGGGACCCAGCATTTT	CASRVRDGGLGTQHF
-	TRBJ2-1	TRBV12-3/TRBV12-4	TRBD1	TGTGCCAGCAGTTCCCGGGACAGGGGGCGTCCCGAGCAGTTCTTC	CASSSRDRGRPEQFF
-	TRBJ2-7	TRBV7-6	-	TGTGCCAGCAGCTCACAGGGTCCCCTCTACGAGCAGTACTTC	CASSSQGPLYEQYF
few	TRBJ2-6	TRBV19	-	TGTGCCAGTAAGACAACAGGTGGAACTCACTCTGGGGCCAACGTCCTGACTTTC	CASKTTGGTHSGANVLTF
-	TRBJ1-2	TRBV5-6	-	TGTGCCAGCAGCCCTTATCGTGTGGGCGGCTACACCTTC	CASSPYRVGGYTF
few	TRBJ1-1	TRBV29-1	TRBD1	TGCAGCGGATTGGGACAGACGAACACTGAAGCTTTCTTT	CSGLGQTNTEAFF
-	TRBJ1-5	TRBV28	TRBD1	TGTGCCAGCAGTTCAAGGACAGGGAAGAACGATCAGCCCCAGCATTTT	CASSSRTGKNDQPQHF
-	TRBJ2-3	TRBV20-1	-	TGCAGTGCTAGACCCCGGGTTAGCACAGATACGCAGTATTTT	CSARPRVSTDTQYF
-	TRBJ2-1	TRBV24-1	TRBD1	TGTGCCACCAGTGACAGGGGACAGGGGGTATTCGATGAGCAGTTCTTC	CATSDRGQGVFDEQFF
-	TRBJ1-5	TRBV6-1	TRBD1	TGTGCCAGCAGCGACAGGGGGGACAATCAGCCCCAGCATTTT	CASSDRGDNQPQHF
-	TRBJ2-5	TRBV7-8	-	TGTGCCAGCAGCCACGGACAGACCCAAGAGACCCAGTACTTC	CASSHGQTQETQYF
-	TRBJ2-2	TRBV20-1	-	TGCAGTGCTAGTAGGTCAGGGAATCCCGGGGAGCTGTTTTTT	CSASRSGNPGELFF
few	TRBJ2-1	TRBV5-1	TRBD1	TGCGCCAGCAGCCAGGGGACAGGGGGCAATGAGCAGTTCTTC	CASSQGTGGNEQFF
few	TRBJ1-1	TRBV29-1	-	TGCAGCGCAGGACTCTATGAGGACACTGAAGCTTTCTTT	CSAGLYEDTEAFF
few	TRBJ2-1	TRBV21-1	-	TGTGCCAGCAGCAAAGGACGGAGCTCCTACAATGAGCAGTTCTTC	CASSKGRSSYNEQFF
few	TRBJ1-1	TRBV11-2	-	TGTGCCAGCAGCTCCCCCCGCCACACTGAAGCTTTCTTT	CASSSPRHTEAFF
-	TRBJ2-7	TRBV19	TRBD2	TGTGCCAGTAGTAATCTAGCGGGGGACCTCGGGGAGCAGTACTTC	CASSNLAGDLGEQYF
-	TRBJ2-3	TRBV20-1	-	TGCAGTGCTATAAACACAGATACGCAGTATTTT	CSAINTDTQYF
few	TRBJ2-1	TRBV11-2	TRBD2	TGTGCCAGCTCCCGGCCCGGGACTAGAATCAATGAGCAGTTCTTC	CASSRPGTRINEQFF
many	TRBJ2-3	TRBV5-1	-	TGTGCCAGCAGCTTAGAGGGCAGGGCAGATACGCAGTATTTT	CASSLEGRADTQYF
few	TRBJ2-2	TRBV12-5	TRBD1	TGTGCTAGTGGTTTGGCACGGACAGGGGGGGCGGACACCGGGGAGCTGTTTTTT	CASGLARTGGADTGELFF
few	TRBJ1-1	TRBV29-1	-	TGCAGCACTCCACGGCAGGGAGAAATTAGGGTGAACACTGAAGCTTTCTTT	CSTPRQGEIRVNTEAFF
-	TRBJ2-1	TRBV7-2	TRBD2	TGTGCCAGCAGCTTACAGGCTAGCGGATTGAATGAGCAGTTCTTC	CASSLQASGLNEQFF
few	TRBJ2-1	TRBV4-1	-	TGCGCCAGCAGCAACGAAAGGGACTACAATGAGCAGTTCTTC	CASSNERDYNEQFF
few	TRBJ1-3	TRBV9	-	TGTGCCAGCAGAAAGGGAAACGCTGAAAACACCATATATTTT	CASRKGNAENTIYF
-	TRBJ2-7	TRBV2	TRBD2	TGTGCCAGCAGTGAGGGGACTAGCGCAGTGGGGCAGTACTTC	CASSEGTSAVGQYF
-	TRBJ2-7	TRBV5-1	TRBD2	TGCGCCAGCAGCTTGGGAACTAGCGGGACGACCGAGCAGTACTTC	CASSLGTSGTTEQYF
few	TRBJ2-2	TRBV27	TRBD1	TGTGCCAGCAGTTTATGGGGGACAGGGGGATCTCCCGGGGAGCTGTTTTTT	CASSLWGTGGSPGELFF
-	TRBJ2-3	TRBV24-1	TRBD1	TGTGCCACCAGTGACGGCGGGACAGGGGGCATAGATACGCAGTATTTT	CATSDGGTGGIDTQYF
-	TRBJ2-2	TRBV10-3	TRBD2	TGTGCCATCACCGATCCGGGGGGTGCCGGGGAGCTGTTTTTT	CAITDPGGAGELFF
-	TRBJ1-1	TRBV5-1	TRBD1	TGCGCCAGCAGCCCCCAGGGGGTCTGGAACACTGAAGCTTTCTTT	CASSPQGVWNTEAFF
-	TRBJ2-3	TRBV7-9	-	TGTGCCAGCAGCTCATTCAGGGGTACCACAGATACGCAGTATTTT	CASSSFRGTTDTQYF
-	TRBJ1-2	TRBV4-1	-	TGCGCCAGCAGCCAAGGAGTCCTTGGACGCATAAACTATGGCTACACCTTC	CASSQGVLGRINYGYTF
many	TRBJ2-1	TRBV29-1	-	TGCAGCGTTGAAAGTCCAGGAAGCAGTGAGCAGTTCTTC	CSVESPGSSEQFF
-	TRBJ1-3	TRBV18	-	TGTGCCAGCTCACCGAGGACCGATAGTCACTCTGGAAACACCATATATTTT	CASSPRTDSHSGNTIYF
-	TRBJ1-4	TRBV7-8	TRBD1	TGTGCCAGCAGCGCCGGACAGGGGGCAACTAATGAAAAACTGTTTTTT	CASSAGQGATNEKLFF
-	TRBJ2-1	TRBV19	-	TGTGCCAGTAGTATAACCCTAGGCAGCAATGAGCAGTTCTTC	CASSITLGSNEQFF